A single sample is the source of the 16 T cell receptor beta chains below, sequenced in a study of human T cells and chemical hapten exposure. Time point reported: pre-sensitization, week 0. Treatment denoted: therapeutic diphenylcyclopropenone sensitization with weekly scalp DPC. TCRdb re-called the RACE reads with MiXCR, one entry per CDR3 protein. The sample comprises some 360,000 distinct CDR3 sequences, approximately 5.1% of which are singletons, and just over 2.5% rests with the top ten. This sample comprised whole blood, obtained in connection with sensitization to the hapten diphenylcyclopropenone (DPC). Every receptor here comes from a woman between 50 and 59 years old with alopecia areata. Some clones in this sample may be carry-over from other donors' samples.

Many counts were recorded for this clonotype. The chain carries TRBV4-2 and TRBJ2-6; 9 bases are shared with TRBD1. The CDR3 spans 19 residues. The germline CDR1 and CDR2 sequences are LGHNA and YNFKEQ. V was clipped by 4 bases and J by 0 bases; unmatched bases: 10. The CDR3 DNA is TGTGCCAGCAGCCCCGGCGTCGGGACAGGGTTCTCTGGGGCCAACGTCCTGACTTTC. It specifies CASSPGVGTGFSGANVLTF.

Only a few counts were recorded for this clonotype. The chain links TRBV14 to TRBJ2-1; no firm D call. The CDR3 consists of 12 residues. With 4 bases removed from V and 7 bases from J, the gap between germline ends came to 8 bases. Germline V lookup: CDR1 SGHDN, CDR2 FVKESK. The CDR3 loop is CASSPSMNEQFF. The DNA of the CDR3 is TGTGCCAGCAGCCCCTCTATGAATGAGCAGTTCTTC.

This clonotype showed up many times. CDR3 in amino acids: CASSPQIGLDTEAFF. In DNA form, the CDR3 reads TGTGCCAGCAGCCCCCAGATTGGGTTGGACACTGAAGCTTTCTTT. The chain couples TRBV7-2 to TRBJ1-1; D unresolved. Germline V gene sequence: CDR1 SGHTA, CDR2 FQGNSA. With 5 bases removed from V and 3 bases from J, the gap between germline ends came to 16 bases. This CDR3 comprises 15 residues.

The rearrangement links TRBV5-1 to TRBJ1-4; 7 bases match TRBD1. CDR1 SGHRS and CDR2 YFSETQ come from the germline V gene. The V gene end was trimmed by 0 bases and the J gene end by 7 bases; junction bases not matched to a gene: 3. This CDR3 contains 14 residues. The CDR3 reads CASSLEGAGEKLFF. DNA for the CDR3: TGCGCCAGCAGCTTGGAGGGGGCGGGTGAAAAACTGTTTTTT. Variable domain in full (rest from reference TRBV5-1 and TRBJ1-4): KAGVTQTPRYLIKTRGQQVTLSCSPISGHRSVSWYQQTPGQGLQFLFEYFSETQRNKGNFPGRFSGRQFSNSRSEMNVSTLELGDSALYLCASSLEGAGEKLFFGSGTQLSVL.

This clonotype was counted only a few times. The CDR3 DNA follows: TGCAGCGTTGTGGACAGGCGTGAGACGGATACGCAGTATTTT. Translating it yields CSVVDRRETDTQYF. The V call is TRBV29-1, the J call TRBJ2-3; TRBD1 aligns across 7 bases. The junction had 10 bases not matched to a gene; V was cut back by 4 bases and J by 6 bases. The CDR3 loop spans 14 amino acids. Germline CDR1 and CDR2: SQVTM and ANQGSEA.

This rearrangement joins TRBV5-1 to TRBJ2-7; 11 bases are shared with TRBD1. The J segment lost 6 bases and the V segment lost 2 bases, leaving 4 bases of the junction unmatched. The CDR3 runs 14 residues. The germline V gene encodes CDR1 SGHRS and CDR2 YFSETQ. The CDR3 bases are TGCGCCAGCAGCTTAGGGACAGGGGGAGGCGAGCAGTACTTC. Protein product: CASSLGTGGGEQYF.

The chain combines TRBV6-5 with TRBJ1-2; 7 nucleotides agree with TRBD1. J gave up 4 bases and V 4 bases, and 9 bases lay outside the gene matches. The CDR3 extends over 15 amino acids. Per germline, CDR1 MNHEY and CDR2 SVGAGI. The CDR3: CASSSPAGGVYGYTF. The CDR3 nucleotides read TGTGCCAGCAGTTCCCCGGCAGGGGGGGTCTATGGCTACACCTTC.

Ten or more counts support this clonotype. The chain links TRBV4-3 to TRBJ2-1, with 8 bases matching TRBD1. Losses at the gene ends were 3 bases for V and 7 bases for J; bases not matched to a gene: 11. The length of the CDR3 is 16 residues. Looked up from germline, CDR1 is LGHNA and CDR2 is YSLEER. The CDR3 region has the DNA TGCGCCAGCAGCCAGAGGACAGGGATCCTCGGGAATGAGCAGTTCTTC. Residues: CASSQRTGILGNEQFF.

This clonotype was observed a handful of times. The chain employs TRBV20-1 and TRBJ1-5, with D hard to call. The CDR3 consists of 13 residues. The ends were cut back, 5 bases at V and 9 bases at J, with 17 bases in the middle. Germline V lookup: CDR1 DFQATT, CDR2 SNEGSKA (reference sequence). In nucleotides, the CDR3 is TGCAGTGCTTCCGACGGGTCTCGCGGGCCCCAGCATTTT. It translates to CSASDGSRGPQHF.

This clonotype has just a few counts. The genes are TRBV18 and TRBJ2-7; perhaps TRBD2 as D (6 bases). CDR1 and CDR2 from the germline V gene are KGHSH and LQKENI. This CDR3 contains 14 residues. Trimming removed 3 bases from V and 6 bases from J, with 15 bases in between. The CDR3 bases are TGTGCCAGCTCACCTCTACCACTAGCAGCCGAGCAGTACTTC. Its protein is CASSPLPLAAEQYF.

This clonotype was counted at least ten times. This chain uses TRBV5-1 with TRBJ2-3, with a possible D match to TRBD2 (6 bases). Germline CDR1 is SGHRS and CDR2 is YFSETQ. The CDR3 runs 15 residues. With 2 bases removed from V and 4 bases from J, the gap between germline ends came to 14 bases. This chain's CDR3 is CASSFTGGPPDTQYF. For the CDR3, the DNA is TGCGCCAGCAGCTTCACCGGGGGACCCCCAGATACGCAGTATTTT.

This clonotype has ten or more counts. The genes are TRBV10-3 and TRBJ2-5; D is perhaps TRBD2 (5 bases). The CDR3 is made up of 16 amino acids. V was cut by 0 bases and J by 1 base, with 12 bases left in between. Per germline, CDR1 ENHRY and CDR2 SYGVKD. The CDR3 nucleotides read TGTGCCATCAGTGAGTCCGCCACCCGGGGCCAAGAGACCCAGTACTTC. Amino acid sequence: CAISESATRGQETQYF.

This clonotype was seen repeatedly, ten times or more. The chain couples TRBV7-2 to TRBJ2-1; 8 bases are shared with TRBD1. From germline, CDR1 is SGHTA and CDR2 FQGNSA. The CDR3 spans 15 residues. Trimming took 5 bases from V and 9 from J; bases not matched to a gene: 12. The CDR3 coding sequence is TGTGCCAGCAGCCCTCCCCGGACAGGGCTGGGTGAGCAGTTCTTC. It specifies CASSPPRTGLGEQFF.

Ten or more counts support this clonotype. The chain combines TRBV7-2 with TRBJ2-1; TRBD2 is a possible D gene (5 bases). This CDR3 has 17 residues. V was cut by 1 base and J by 6 bases, with 19 bases left in between. CDR1 is SGHTA and CDR2 is FQGNSA in the germline V gene. The CDR3: CASSLVARAGPGNEQFF. CDR3 coding DNA: TGTGCCAGCAGCTTAGTTGCCCGCGCGGGCCCGGGCAATGAGCAGTTCTTC.

The genes are TRBV6-2 or TRBV6-3 and TRBJ1-2; D is uncertain. Germline lookup yields CDR1 MNHEY and CDR2 SVGEGT. The CDR3 covers 11 residues. V lost 0 bases, J lost 8 bases, and 4 bases lay in between. The CDR3 DNA reads as TGTGCCAGCAGTTACTCCGTCGGCTACACCTTC. Translating gives CASSYSVGYTF.

This clonotype was counted at least ten times. The J gene is TRBJ2-1, the V gene TRBV5-5; D gene uncertain. CDR1 is SGHKS, CDR2 YYEKEE, per germline (reference sequence). The CDR3 is 12 amino acids. V lost 7 bases to trimming and J lost 8 bases, with 13 bases between them. The CDR3 protein is CASVPASDEQFF. CDR3 nucleotide sequence: TGTGCCAGCGTACCGGCAAGTGATGAGCAGTTCTTC.